This T cell receptor (beta chain) was identified in a study of shared clonotypes between healthy human individuals. Unsorted samples drew genomic DNA from roughly 96 million PBMCs. Profiled with immunoSEQ multiplex PCR; TCRdb holds only in-frame clones, not every one. The sample consists of a few hundred thousand clones, 70% to 80% of them appearing once. This CDR3 region has 15 residues. Germline loops: CDR1 ENHRY, CDR2 SYGVKD. With 5 bases removed from V and 1 base from J, the gap between germline ends came to 14 bases. The TCR originated in a woman in her forties in good health. Some clones in this sample may be carry-over from other donors' samples. The rearrangement joins TRBV10-3 to TRBJ1-1; D is possibly TRBD1 (5 bases). Source material: PBMCs. This CDR3 is CAISLGTGENTEAFF. DNA for the CDR3: TGTGCCATCAGTCTGGGGACGGGGGAGAACACTGAAGCTTTCTTT.